This TCR beta chain stems from a study of PD-L1 blockade in urothelial cancer. The wider study: Patients began atezolizumab, 1,200 mg intravenously every 3 weeks, in the mid-2010s. Findings and caveats of the study: When measured at 3 weeks, tumor-associated blood clones expanded more in durable-benefit patients.

TCRdb's table, derived via immunoSEQ multiplex PCR, lists solely in-frame clones and lacks some. The data contain about 43,000 clones, 80% of them singletons. Note on this clone: Antigen: not known.

Time point described: pretreatment peripheral blood. Diagnoses among patients were locally advanced or metastatic urothelial carcinoma. The V and J ends lost 2 bases and 4 bases, in that order; junction bases with no gene match: 7. This CDR3 has 16 amino acids. The germline gives CDR1 MNHEY, CDR2 SVGAGI. This TCR derives from a man aged 55-75 years with urothelial cancer. J is TRBJ2-7 and V is TRBV6-5; 11 bases fit TRBD2. Sequences were derived from PBMCs, sampled around atezolizumab (anti-PD-L1) treatment. The CDR3 bases are TGTGCCAGCAGTTACACTAGCGGGAGCCCACCATACGAGCAGTACTTC. It yields the protein CASSYTSGSPPYEQYF.